The clone carrying this T cell receptor beta chain occurred a few times. Antigen: not known. Trimming pared 1 base from V and 0 bases from J, leaving 8 bases between. This CDR3 contains 15 residues. Germline-derived CDR1 and CDR2 are MNHNS and SASEGT. The treatment here: some 20 received Ad26.COV2.S at low or high dose, single or two shots; roughly five received placebo; per-sample allocation not given. Samples analyzed were those drawn on day 63 after the first vaccine or placebo injection. These data are taken from a study of Ad26.COV2.S vaccination and SARS-CoV-2 variants. Study results and caveats: Participants given vaccine showed non-spike TCR breadth similar to that of placebo recipients.

Libraries were prepared by immunoSEQ multiplex PCR; TCRdb keeps only in-frame clonotypes and omits some of them. The sample gives around 250,000 clones, 87% of which show up once; around 3.5% is in the top ten. Sequencing was performed on peripheral blood, taken in a trial of Ad26.COV2.S vaccine versus placebo. The source of this sequence is a person aged 18 to 59 who received the Ad26.COV2.S COVID-19 vaccine or a placebo. This rearrangement joins TRBV6-1 to TRBJ2-3; no clear D. CDR3 region: CASSEGLLSTDTQYF. The CDR3 region has the DNA TGTGCCAGCAGTGAAGGACTCCTTAGCACAGATACGCAGTATTTT.